Below, 20 T cell receptor beta chains from the same sample are listed, as sequenced in a study of spatial heterogeneity in lung cancer. No antigens are known for them. MiXCR, run by TCRdb on the 5' RACE reads, gives a single entry per CDR3 protein. The sample holds about 14,000 distinct CDR3 sequences, about 4% seen once. Findings and limits, study-wide: Counts that tracked tumor mutation counts were those of expanded intratumoral alpha and beta TCRs.

Documented time point: sample taken at primary tumor resection. The sample here was lung tumor tissue, taken at surgery. The source of these receptors is a male donor with early-stage non-small cell lung cancer.

This clonotype has at least ten counts. The gene calls are TRBV12-3 or TRBV12-4 and TRBJ1-3; D is uncertain. The CDR3 is 14 residues long. Trimming removed 3 bases at V and 1 base at J, with 7 bases between. This CDR3 reads CASSFAESGNTIYF. CDR3 nucleotide sequence: TGTGCCAGCAGTTTTGCGGAATCTGGAAACACCATATATTTT.

The chain has TRBV5-6 and TRBJ2-5; perhaps TRBD1 as D (5 bases). Between the trimmed V and J ends, which lost 3 bases and 2 bases, there was a span of 20 bases. CDR1 SGHDT and CDR2 YYEEEE come from the germline V gene. The length of the CDR3 is 17 residues. The CDR3 region is CASSWGPRPSCQETQYF. For the CDR3, the DNA is TGTGCCAGCAGCTGGGGCCCGCGGCCAAGTTGTCAAGAGACCCAGTACTTC.

This clonotype was counted between two and nine times. The chain couples TRBV5-6 to TRBJ2-7; maybe TRBD1 (7 bases). V was shortened by 5 bases and J by 6 bases, with 18 bases between the two germline ends. Germline V lookup: CDR1 SGHDT, CDR2 YYEEEE. This CDR3 has 14 amino acids. The CDR3, as DNA: TGTGCCAGCAGACTCGGGCCCCAGGGGGGCGAGCAGTACGTC. As protein: CASRLGPQGGEQYV.

This clonotype was seen at least ten times. The CDR3 loop is CASSPNSAGGYTF. CDR3 nucleotide sequence: TGTGCCAGCAGTCCGAACAGTGCTGGTGGCTACACCTTC. The chain recombines TRBV27 with TRBJ1-2; D gene uncertain. The germline V gene has CDR1 MNHEY and CDR2 SMNVEV (reference sequence). The CDR3 loop spans 13 amino acids. The germline V and J ends were trimmed by 5 bases and 7 bases, with 14 bases remaining between them.

There are many counts of this clonotype. The rearrangement joins TRBV12-3 or TRBV12-4 to TRBJ2-1; possible D gene TRBD2, 6 bases. With 4 bases removed from V and 6 bases from J, the gap between germline ends came to 13 bases. This CDR3 has 14 residues. The CDR3 region has the DNA TGTGCCAGCAGTTCGTCAGGGCGGGGCAATGAGCAGTTCTTC. It yields the protein CASSSSGRGNEQFF.

This clonotype was seen at least ten times. The chain carries TRBV7-2 and TRBJ2-4; D call uncertain. Germline CDR1 and CDR2: SGHTA and FQGNSA. The V and J ends lost 1 base and 1 base respectively, with 8 bases between them. This CDR3 is 15 amino acids long. This CDR3 reads CASSLGWGAKNIQYF. The CDR3 bases are TGTGCCAGCAGCTTAGGGTGGGGTGCCAAAAACATTCAGTACTTC.

Sample share makes this clonotype medium-sized. The chain couples TRBV20-1 to TRBJ2-2; 7 nucleotides line up with TRBD2. Germline CDR1 DFQATT, CDR2 SNEGSKA (reference sequence). CDR3 length: 14 residues. V lost 3 bases to trimming and J lost 5 bases; unmatched junction nucleotides: 6. The CDR3 region has the DNA TGCAGTGCTAGTAAGGGGACTAAAACCGGGGAGCTGTTTTTT. Residues: CSASKGTKTGELFF.

Worth noting for this clonotype: A single base separates this from a much larger clone, so it may be a read error. This chain links TRBV10-3 with TRBJ1-2; possible D gene TRBD1, 6 bases. The germline gives CDR1 ENHRY, CDR2 SYGVKD. This CDR3 region has 14 residues. This chain's CDR3 is CAISQTGSNYGDTF. Here the CDR3 DNA reads TGTGCCATCAGCCAGACAGGTTCTAACTATGGCGACACCTTC.

This clonotype was found many times. The chain couples TRBV11-2 to TRBJ2-7; 7 bases match TRBD2. V lost 5 bases to trimming and J lost 0 bases; unmatched junction nucleotides: 7. The CDR3 has 15 residues. Germline CDR1 and CDR2: SGHAT and FQNNGV. CDR3 bases: TGTGCCAGCAGCGCTGCTAGCGGCAGCTCCTACGAGCAGTACGTC. Its translation is CASSAASGSSYEQYV.

This clonotype was counted many times. V is TRBV5-8 and J is TRBJ1-5; D possibly corresponds to TRBD1 (6 bases). V lost 1 base to trimming and J lost 7 bases, with 9 bases between them. From germline, CDR1 is SGHTS and CDR2 YDEGEE. The CDR3 runs 13 residues. The CDR3: CASSLNRDQPQHF. Written as DNA, the CDR3 is TGTGCCAGCAGCTTGAACAGGGACCAGCCCCAGCATTTT.

This clonotype has a count of ten or more. The chain uses TRBV10-2 and TRBJ1-1; tentative D call: TRBD1 (6 bases). The V gene lost 3 bases and the J gene lost 4 bases, with 9 bases spanning the gap. Germline V lookup: CDR1 WSHSY, CDR2 SAAADI. CDR3 length: 13 amino acids. The CDR3 nucleotides read TGCGCCAGCAGTGAACAGGGTGGCACTGAAGCTTTCTTT. The encoded protein is CASSEQGGTEAFF.

This clonotype was picked up many times. The chain is built from TRBV20-1 and TRBJ1-2; TRBD1 matches at 10 bases. This CDR3 is 14 amino acids long. The germline CDR1 and CDR2 sequences are DFQATT and SNEGSKA (reference sequence). V shed 2 bases, J shed 5 bases, and the junction held 5 bases outside the gene matches. The chain's CDR3 is CSARKTGGRYGYTF. The CDR3 DNA reads as TGCAGTGCTAGAAAGACAGGGGGCAGGTATGGCTACACCTTC.

There are many counts of this clonotype. The rearrangement links TRBV29-1 to TRBJ1-6; 7 bases are a match to TRBD1. Germline V CDR1 and CDR2: SQVTM, ANQGSEA. The CDR3 is made up of 13 amino acids. Unmatched junction bases numbered 6, after V lost 6 bases and J lost 7 bases. CDR3 sequence reads: CSVRQGLNSPLHF. The DNA of the CDR3 is TGCAGCGTCCGACAGGGATTAAATTCACCCCTCCACTTT.

This clonotype was observed a handful of times. The V and J genes are TRBV7-2 and TRBJ1-5; D remains ambiguous. The CDR3 is 13 amino acids. Deletions cut 1 base from V and 6 bases from J, with 7 bases between. Germline CDR1 reads SGHTA; CDR2 reads FQGNSA. CDR3 loop: CASSLGGFQPQHF. The CDR3 region has the DNA TGTGCCAGCAGCTTAGGGGGTTTTCAGCCCCAGCATTTT.

The rearrangement uses TRBV25-1 and TRBJ1-3; weak D call: TRBD1 (5 bases). This CDR3 has 17 amino acids. The V end was cut by 6 bases, the J end by 3 bases, with 21 bases between. Germline V gene lookup returns CDR1 MGHDK and CDR2 SYGVNS. CDR3 region: CASREDRTGGIGNTIYF. DNA of the CDR3: TGTGCCAGCAGAGAGGACCGAACGGGGGGTATTGGAAACACCATATATTTT. The whole variable domain, filled in from reference TRBV25-1 and TRBJ1-3, reads EADIYQTPRYLVIGTGKKITLECSQTMGHDKMYWYQQDPGMELHLIHYSYGVNSTEKGDLSSESTVSRIRTEHFPLTLESARPSHTSQYLCASREDRTGGIGNTIYFGEGSWLTVV.

This clonotype was seen many times. The rearrangement joins TRBV11-2 to TRBJ2-4; D possibly corresponds to TRBD2 (6 bases). V shed 5 bases and J shed 3 bases, with 11 bases lying between them. Germline V CDR1 and CDR2: SGHAT, FQNNGV. The CDR3 loop spans 14 amino acids. CDR3 bases: TGTGCCAGCAGCATCTTGGGGGGCAAAAACATTCAGTACTTC. It encodes CASSILGGKNIQYF.

The chain links TRBV7-8 to TRBJ2-1; 7 nucleotides agree with TRBD1. The J segment lost 6 bases and the V segment lost 4 bases, leaving 12 bases of the junction unmatched. This CDR3 contains 16 residues. CDR1 SGHVS and CDR2 FQNEAQ come from the germline V gene. CDR3 residues: CASSSLRGQRINEQFF. DNA for the CDR3: TGTGCCAGCAGCTCCTTACGGGGACAGCGTATCAATGAGCAGTTCTTC.

This clonotype was observed at least ten times. The J gene is TRBJ2-7, the V gene TRBV6-6, with a possible D match to TRBD1 (5 bases). CDR3 size: 16 residues. Per germline, CDR1 MNHNY and CDR2 SVGAGI (reference sequence). The V end lost 5 bases, the J end lost 6 bases, and 23 bases lay between the germline ends. The CDR3 region has the DNA TGTGCCAGCAGTGACCAGGGTAACCCTCCGCTAGGCGAGCAGTACTTC. This gives the protein CASSDQGNPPLGEQYF.

This clonotype has a handful of counts. The chain combines TRBV15 with TRBJ1-1, with TRBD1 as a possible D gene (5 bases). Trimming left V 5 bases short and J 1 base short, with 11 bases between. CDR1 LNHNV and CDR2 YYDKDF come from the germline V gene (reference sequence). The CDR3 runs 14 residues. The CDR3 sequence: CATSPYRRNTEAFF. The CDR3 DNA sequence: TGTGCCACCAGCCCGTACAGGCGGAACACTGAAGCTTTCTTT.

In this sample, this clonotype turned up many times. The chain joins TRBV6-2 or TRBV6-3 to TRBJ1-1; no clear D. CDR1 is MNHEY and CDR2 is SVGEGT in the germline V gene. V gave up 8 bases and J gave up 5 bases, with 12 bases separating them. The CDR3 spans 12 residues. The CDR3 protein is CASQTWWTEAFF. CDR3 bases: TGTGCCAGCCAAACGTGGTGGACTGAAGCTTTCTTT.